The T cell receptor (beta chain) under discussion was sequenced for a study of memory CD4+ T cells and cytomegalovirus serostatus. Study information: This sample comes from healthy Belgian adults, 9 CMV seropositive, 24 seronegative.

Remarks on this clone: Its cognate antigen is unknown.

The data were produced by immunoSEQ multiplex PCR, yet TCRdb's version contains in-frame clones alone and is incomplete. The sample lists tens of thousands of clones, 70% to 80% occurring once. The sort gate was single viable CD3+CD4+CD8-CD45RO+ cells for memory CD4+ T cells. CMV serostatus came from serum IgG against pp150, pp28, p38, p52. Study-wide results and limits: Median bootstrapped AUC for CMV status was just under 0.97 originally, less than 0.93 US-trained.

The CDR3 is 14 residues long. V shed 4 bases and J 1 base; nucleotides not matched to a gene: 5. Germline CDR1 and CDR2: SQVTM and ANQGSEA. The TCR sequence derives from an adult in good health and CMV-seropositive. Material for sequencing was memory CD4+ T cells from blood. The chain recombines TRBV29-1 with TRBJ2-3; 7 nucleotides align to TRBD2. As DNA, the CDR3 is TGCAGCGTTGTCGGGGGGTTAGGCACAGATACGCAGTATTTT. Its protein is CSVVGGLGTDTQYF.